These 24 T cell receptor beta chains share one sample of origin, sequenced in a study of shared clonotypes between healthy human individuals. Sequenced by immunoSEQ multiplex PCR; TCRdb stores in-frame clones only, minus some. The sample includes over 850,000 clones, around three quarters of them seen just once. Sequencing input: memory CD4+ T cells from PBMCs. Subset noted: CD45RA-negative fraction. The receptors derive from a man between 18 and 29 years old in good health. Some clones in this sample may be carry-over from other donors' samples.

As concerns this clone: One end of the junction fails to match germline, which may point to a read error. The chain links TRBV10-3 to TRBJ2-3; the D is unclear. Germline V lookup: CDR1 ENHRY, CDR2 SYGVKD. The CDR3 contains 12 residues. CDR3 nucleotide sequence: TGTGCTATCAGTGAGTACACAGATACGCAGTATTTT. Translating it yields CAISEYTDTQYF.

The chain couples TRBV7-9 to TRBJ2-1; TRBD1 agrees at 12 bases. The V and J ends lost 0 bases and 16 bases, in that order; junction bases with no gene match: 13. Germline CDR1 is SEHNR and CDR2 is FQNEAQ (reference sequence). This CDR3 is built from 16 residues. The CDR3 DNA is TGTGCCAGCAGCTTAGCGTTGGGACAGGGGGCTGGTGGGCAATTCTTC. Amino acid sequence: CASSLALGQGAGGQFF. Based on the CDR3 plus reference TRBV7-9 and TRBJ2-1, the full variable domain is DTGVSQNPRHKITKRGQNVTFRCDPISEHNRLYWYRQTLGQGPEFLTYFQNEAQLEKSRLLSDRFSAERPKGSFSTLEIQRTEQGDSAMYLCASSLALGQGAGGQFFGPGTRLTVL.

This clone has only one observation. In DNA form, the CDR3 reads TGTGCCAGCAGCTTAACCCGGGACAGCTATGGCTACACCTTC. As protein: CASSLTRDSYGYTF. The chain couples TRBV7-3 to TRBJ1-2; the match to TRBD1 covers 7 bases. CDR3 length: 14 amino acids. Trimming took 0 bases from V and 4 from J; bases not matched to a gene: 2. Germline V lookup: CDR1 SGHTA, CDR2 FQGTGA.

This clone showed up just once. The chain uses TRBV28 and TRBJ1-1, with D possibly being TRBD1 (5 bases). V was cut by 4 bases and J by 1 base, with 16 bases left in between. CDR1 MDHEN and CDR2 SYDVKM come from the germline V gene. The CDR3 consists of 16 residues. The CDR3 DNA sequence: TGTGCCAGCAGTTACCTAATAACCGGGGGGAACACTGAAGCTTTCTTT. It encodes CASSYLITGGNTEAFF.

This chain joins TRBV28 and TRBJ2-4, with TRBD2 matching 13 bases. V lost 6 bases to trimming and J lost 7 bases; unmatched junction nucleotides: 12. This CDR3 has 17 residues. The germline CDR1 and CDR2 sequences are MDHEN and SYDVKM. CDR3 sequence reads: CASSQILSGLAGNIQYF. CDR3 DNA: TGTGCCAGCAGCCAAATTCTGTCGGGACTAGCGGGGAACATTCAGTACTTC.

This clone was detected a few times. Distinct nucleotide sequences in the sample also encode this CDR3. The rearrangement joins TRBV28 to TRBJ2-7; D is ambiguous. The CDR3 is 12 residues long. V lost 5 bases to trimming and J lost 5 bases, with 10 bases between them. Per the germline V gene, CDR1 is MDHEN and CDR2 is SYDVKM. CDR3 bases: TGTGCCAGCAGTCCTCGACTCCACGAGCAGTACTTC. Its protein product is CASSPRLHEQYF.

The rearrangement joins TRBV7-3 to TRBJ2-2; TRBD1 matches at 8 bases. Per germline, CDR1 SGHTA and CDR2 FQGTGA. V was pared by 6 bases and J by 5 bases, with 5 bases of the junction left unmatched. The CDR3 runs to 14 residues. The CDR3 DNA reads as TGTGCCAGCAGAGTGACAGGGGTGACCGGGGAGCTGTTTTTT. Its translation is CASRVTGVTGELFF.

This clone has at least ten counts. The V and J genes are TRBV10-3 and TRBJ2-7; 10 bases map to TRBD1. With V trimmed by 7 bases and J by 2 bases, 5 bases remained unmatched. Germline V gene sequence: CDR1 ENHRY, CDR2 SYGVKD. The CDR3 is made up of 14 amino acids. The CDR3 nucleotides are TGTGCCATCACCCACGGGACAGGGGCCTACGAGCAGTACTTC. Its protein is CAITHGTGAYEQYF.

The V gene is TRBV27, the J gene TRBJ1-3; TRBD1 agrees at 8 bases. The germline gives CDR1 MNHEY, CDR2 SMNVEV (reference sequence). The V and J ends lost 6 bases and 4 bases, in that order; junction bases with no gene match: 8. The CDR3 contains 15 residues. This CDR3 reads CASSPNQGAGNTIYF. CDR3 in DNA: TGTGCCAGCAGCCCTAACCAGGGGGCAGGAAACACCATATATTTT.

The rearrangement joins TRBV5-1 to TRBJ1-1; D possibly corresponds to TRBD1 (6 bases). Germline CDR1 reads SGHRS; CDR2 reads YFSETQ. This CDR3 is built from 16 residues. With 3 bases removed from V and 4 bases from J, the gap between germline ends came to 19 bases. The CDR3 nucleotides read TGCGCCAGCAGCTGGACGCCCGGGGGCGGGGGCACTGAAGCTTTCTTT. The encoded protein is CASSWTPGGGGTEAFF.

V gene TRBV19 combines with J gene TRBJ2-7, with TRBD1 identical over 8 bases. This CDR3 is 13 amino acids long. Germline V CDR1 and CDR2: LNHDA, SQIVND (reference sequence). The J segment lost 2 bases and the V segment lost 5 bases, leaving 2 bases of the junction unmatched. The CDR3: CASSPTGAYEQYF. The CDR3 DNA reads as TGTGCCAGTAGTCCGACAGGGGCCTACGAGCAGTACTTC. Looking up the rest from reference TRBV19 and TRBJ2-7 gives the full variable domain: DGGITQSPKYLFRKEGQNVTLSCEQNLNHDAMYWYRQDPGQGLRLIYYSQIVNDFQKGDIAEGYSVSREKKESFPLTVTSAQKNPTAFYLCASSPTGAYEQYFGPGTRLTVT.

This clone was seen many times. This specimen includes other DNA sequences encoding the same CDR3. The chain carries TRBV6-6 and TRBJ1-1; D gene uncertain. Germline CDR1 is MNHNY and CDR2 is SVGAGI (reference sequence). The CDR3 is 13 amino acids. The ends were cut back, 6 bases at V and 4 bases at J, with 12 bases in the middle. The CDR3 DNA reads as TGTGCCAGCAGCTTCAACGGAGGCACTGAAGCTTTCTTT. It specifies CASSFNGGTEAFF.

This sequence joins TRBV10-1 and TRBJ2-5; 7 bases agree with TRBD2. The germline gives CDR1 WNHNN, CDR2 SYGVQD (reference sequence). CDR3 length equals 15 residues. V lost 5 bases, J lost 4 bases, and 10 bases stayed unmatched. The CDR3 DNA is TGCGCCAGCAGTCCCCTAGCGGCCCGGCGAGAGACCCAGTACTTC. Protein: CASSPLAARRETQYF.

The chain joins TRBV28 to TRBJ2-7; D is perhaps TRBD2 (6 bases). The germline V and J ends were trimmed by 5 bases and 3 bases, with 23 bases remaining between them. The germline CDR1 and CDR2 sequences are MDHEN and SYDVKM. This CDR3 is built from 17 residues. The CDR3 here is CASSLLTFGRGNYEQYF. The CDR3 DNA reads TGTGCCAGCAGTCTGCTGACCTTCGGACGGGGGAACTACGAGCAGTACTTC.

A word on this clone: The sample holds other DNA sequences that translate to the same CDR3. This chain uses TRBV2 with TRBJ2-5; D unresolved. Looked up from germline, CDR1 is SNHLY and CDR2 is FYNNEI. CDR3 length equals 12 residues. Trimming took off 6 bases at V and 1 base at J, with 6 bases between the two ends. CDR3: CASRRGQETQYF. The CDR3, as DNA: TGTGCCAGCAGGAGAGGCCAAGAGACCCAGTACTTC.

V and J are TRBV7-2 and TRBJ2-7, with D hard to call. The ends were cut back, 5 bases at V and 3 bases at J, with 11 bases in the middle. Germline CDR1 SGHTA, CDR2 FQGNSA. The CDR3 consists of 13 residues. Written as DNA, the CDR3 is TGTGCCAGCAGCCCCTCTAGTTTCTACGAGCAGTACTTC. It codes for CASSPSSFYEQYF.

V is TRBV7-2 and J is TRBJ1-2; 12 bases fit TRBD1. This CDR3 contains 15 residues. V lost 4 bases to trimming and J lost 3 bases; unmatched junction nucleotides: 3. Per germline, CDR1 SGHTA and CDR2 FQGNSA. In DNA form, the CDR3 reads TGTGCCAGCAGCTCGGGGACAGGGGGCTACTATGGCTACACCTTC. It specifies CASSSGTGGYYGYTF.

The rearrangement uses TRBV28 and TRBJ2-7; TRBD1 matches 8 bases. The germline V gene encodes CDR1 MDHEN and CDR2 SYDVKM. CDR3 length: 18 residues. J lost 0 bases, V lost 7 bases, and 17 bases had no gene match. CDR3 nucleotide sequence: TGTGCCAGCATATCCCCTTGGGCAGGGGGCCTATCCTCCTACGAGCAGTACTTC. This encodes CASISPWAGGLSSYEQYF.

This clone was seen once. V is TRBV18 and J is TRBJ2-6; D could derive from TRBD1 or TRBD2 (6 bases each). The CDR3 covers 17 residues. Germline V gene data show CDR1 as KGHSH and CDR2 as LQKENI. V lost 3 bases and J lost 0, with 12 bases in between. The CDR3 DNA is TGTGCCAGCTCACCCGGGGGCTACAACTCTGGGGCCAACGTCCTGACTTTC. The encoded protein is CASSPGGYNSGANVLTF. Full variable domain (rest looked up from reference TRBV18 and TRBJ2-6): NAGVMQNPRHLVRRRGQEARLRCSPMKGHSHVYWYRQLPEEGLKFMVYLQKENIIDESGMPKERFSAEFPKEGPSILRIQQVVRGDSAAYFCASSPGGYNSGANVLTFGAGSRLTVL.

The gene calls are TRBV18 and TRBJ2-7; maybe TRBD2 (6 bases). This CDR3 is 15 amino acids long. The V end lost 3 bases, the J end lost 2 bases, and 14 bases lay between the germline ends. In germline, CDR1 is KGHSH, CDR2 LQKENI. The CDR3: CASSPRDGLAYEQYF. The CDR3 nucleotides read TGTGCCAGCTCACCGCGGGACGGACTTGCCTACGAGCAGTACTTC. Combining the CDR3 with reference TRBV18 and TRBJ2-7 gives the whole variable domain NAGVMQNPRHLVRRRGQEARLRCSPMKGHSHVYWYRQLPEEGLKFMVYLQKENIIDESGMPKERFSAEFPKEGPSILRIQQVVRGDSAAYFCASSPRDGLAYEQYFGPGTRLTVT.

The gene calls are TRBV28 and TRBJ2-5; 9 positions agree with TRBD1. With V trimmed by 5 bases and J by 5 bases, 9 bases remained unmatched. This CDR3 has 15 amino acids. Per the germline V gene, CDR1 is MDHEN and CDR2 is SYDVKM. The CDR3 reads CASSPWTGVVETQYF. In nucleotides, the CDR3 is TGTGCCAGCAGTCCATGGACAGGGGTGGTTGAGACCCAGTACTTC.

The chain employs TRBV28 and TRBJ2-7; tentative D call: TRBD2 (6 bases). The germline V gene has CDR1 MDHEN and CDR2 SYDVKM. The CDR3 is 15 residues long. V was trimmed by 6 bases and J by 0 bases, leaving 15 bases between them. This chain's CDR3 is CASSSSGYSSYEQYF. The CDR3 coding sequence is TGTGCCAGCAGCTCCAGCGGGTACTCCTCCTACGAGCAGTACTTC. Combining the CDR3 with reference TRBV28 and TRBJ2-7 gives the whole variable domain DVKVTQSSRYLVKRTGEKVFLECVQDMDHENMFWYRQDPGLGLRLIYFSYDVKMKEKGDIPEGYSVSREKKERFSLILESASTNQTSMYLCASSSSGYSSYEQYFGPGTRLTVT.

CDR3 nucleotide sequence: TGCGCCAGCAGCTTCCCGCAGGGTCCATACACCGGGGAGCTGTTTTTT. It yields the protein CASSFPQGPYTGELFF. This chain joins TRBV5-1 and TRBJ2-2, with a weak D call TRBD1 (5 bases). The V gene's germline CDR1 is SGHRS and CDR2 YFSETQ. The CDR3 contains 16 residues. Deletions cut 2 bases from V and 3 bases from J, with 14 bases between.

The chain combines TRBV9 with TRBJ2-3, with TRBD2 identical over 11 bases. The germline V gene has CDR1 SGDLS and CDR2 YYNGEE. The J segment lost 0 bases and the V segment lost 0 bases, leaving 9 bases of the junction unmatched. This CDR3 is built from 19 residues. The DNA for the CDR3 is TGTGCCAGCAGCGTAGGGTCCCTAGCGGGAGGTACCAGCACAGATACGCAGTATTTT. Translation gives CASSVGSLAGGTSTDTQYF.